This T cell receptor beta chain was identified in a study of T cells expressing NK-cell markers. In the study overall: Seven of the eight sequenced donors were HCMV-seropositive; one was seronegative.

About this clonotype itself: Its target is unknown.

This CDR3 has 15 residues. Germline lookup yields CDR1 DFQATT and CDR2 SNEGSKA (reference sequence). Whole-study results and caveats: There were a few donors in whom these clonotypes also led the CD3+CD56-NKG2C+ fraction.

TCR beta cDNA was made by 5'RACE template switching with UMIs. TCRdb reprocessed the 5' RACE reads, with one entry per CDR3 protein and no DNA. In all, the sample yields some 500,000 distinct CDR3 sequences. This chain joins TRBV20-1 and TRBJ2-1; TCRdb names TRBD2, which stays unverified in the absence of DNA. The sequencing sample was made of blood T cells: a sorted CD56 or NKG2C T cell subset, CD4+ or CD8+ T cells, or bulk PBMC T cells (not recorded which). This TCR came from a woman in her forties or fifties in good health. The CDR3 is CSATRSALNGDEQFF.